The 8 T cell receptor beta chains given below trace back to one sample, sequenced in a study of T cells in Graves' hyperthyroidism and ophthalmopathy. TCR beta CDR3 region amplification was performed from RNA transcripts. HTBI primers were used for first-round RT-PCR of the TCR CDR3. TCRdb called the multiplex PCR reads again in MiXCR, with one record for every CDR3 protein. Here the sample spans approximately 400,000 distinct CDR3 sequences, roughly 15% being singletons. The sample consisted of blood. All receptors derive from a woman aged 25 to 45 with Graves' ophthalmopathy.

This clonotype was detected only a few times. This chain links TRBV2 with TRBJ1-4; D may be TRBD1 (6 bases). Per germline, CDR1 SNHLY and CDR2 FYNNEI. Trimming shortened V by 10 bases and J by 8 bases, and 14 bases separated the two germline ends. This CDR3 spans 12 amino acids. The CDR3 loop reads CATGTIWEKLFF. The CDR3 DNA reads TGTGCCACCGGGACAATTTGGGAAAAACTGTTTTTT.

The sample holds many counts of this clonotype. The junction and the germline gene differ at one end; a read error may be behind it. V and J are TRBV3-1 and TRBJ2-1; D is undetermined. Germline-derived CDR1 and CDR2 are LGHDT and YNNKEL (reference sequence). The CDR3 runs 12 residues. CDR3 protein: CASSQTRDEHFF. CDR3 sequence (DNA): TGTGCCAGCAGCCAAACAAGGGATGAGCATTTCTTC.

This clonotype was seen ten or more times. The chain carries TRBV10-3 and TRBJ2-7; the D gene could be TRBD1 or TRBD2 (6 bases each). The length of the CDR3 is 15 residues. V lost 8 bases to trimming and J lost 2 bases, with 19 bases between them. The germline V gene has CDR1 ENHRY and CDR2 SYGVKD. The CDR3 sequence: CAIGGQTTPTYEQYF. The CDR3, as DNA: TGTGCCATCGGGGGGCAAACCACCCCCACCTACGAGCAGTACTTC.

This clonotype was seen a few times. This chain uses TRBV20-1 with TRBJ1-4; unclear D gene. This CDR3 contains 14 residues. CDR1 and CDR2 (germline): DFQATT, SNEGSKA (reference sequence). V gave up 5 bases and J gave up 2 bases, with 12 bases separating them. In nucleotides, the CDR3 is TGCAGTGCTCAACAATATTCCACTAATGAAAAACTGTTTTTT. Amino acids: CSAQQYSTNEKLFF.

This clonotype appeared many times. V is TRBV11-2 and J is TRBJ2-7, with TRBD2 matching 8 bases. The V gene's germline CDR1 is SGHAT and CDR2 FQNNGV. The CDR3 consists of 15 residues. Trimming removed 2 bases from V and 6 bases from J; junction bases left unmatched: 9. CDR3 amino acids: CASSLLTGGAGEQYF. CDR3 DNA sequence: TGTGCCAGCAGCTTATTAACCGGGGGGGCGGGCGAGCAGTACTTC.

This clonotype showed up many times. This sequence joins TRBV15 and TRBJ1-2, with D possibly being TRBD1 (5 bases). Germline CDR1 LNHNV, CDR2 YYDKDF (reference sequence). This CDR3 spans 20 amino acids. Trimming cost V 3 bases and J 7 bases, with 33 bases left between them. The DNA for the CDR3 is TGTGCCACCAGCAGCGATCACCCTGTGAAGGGGATAAATGAGGTGTTTGGCTACACCTTC. Amino acids: CATSSDHPVKGINEVFGYTF.

This clonotype was observed at least ten times. The rearrangement joins TRBV5-1 to TRBJ2-1, with D possibly being TRBD1 or TRBD2 (6 bases each). This CDR3 has 18 residues. Trimming took off 2 bases at V and 1 base at J, with 19 bases between the two ends. Germline lookup yields CDR1 SGHRS and CDR2 YFSETQ. DNA for the CDR3: TGCGCCAGCAGCTTTGTTACCGGGGGCCGAAATTCCTACAATGAGCAGTTCTTC. Residues: CASSFVTGGRNSYNEQFF. Variable domain in full (rest from reference TRBV5-1 and TRBJ2-1): KAGVTQTPRYLIKTRGQQVTLSCSPISGHRSVSWYQQTPGQGLQFLFEYFSETQRNKGNFPGRFSGRQFSNSRSEMNVSTLELGDSALYLCASSFVTGGRNSYNEQFFGPGTRLTVL.

Many counts were recorded for this clonotype. The V call is TRBV28, the J call TRBJ2-7, with TRBD1 identical over 9 bases. V was pared by 5 bases and J by 3 bases, with 5 bases of the junction left unmatched. This CDR3 region has 14 residues. Germline loops: CDR1 MDHEN, CDR2 SYDVKM. CDR3 DNA: TGTGCCAGCAGTCTCCGGGACAGGGTCTACGAGCAGTACTTC. It is translated as CASSLRDRVYEQYF.